Each of the 32 T cell receptor beta chains below was sequenced from the same sample in a study of beta chain features in type 1 diabetes. TCRB transcripts that were expressed got sequenced, as all of the isolated RNA had been reverse transcribed. The table came from immunoSEQ multiplex PCR; TCRdb's copy has only in-frame clones and leaves some out. The sample has around 240,000 clones; over 65% are singletons. Sequenced sample: naive CD4+ T cells from blood. These receptors all come from a man younger than 45 in good health.

This chain joins TRBV7-9 and TRBJ2-1; D perhaps matches TRBD1 (6 bases). The CDR3 has 13 amino acids. The ends were cut back, 5 bases at V and 6 bases at J, with 11 bases in the middle. Germline V gene lookup returns CDR1 SEHNR and CDR2 FQNEAQ (reference sequence). The CDR3 loop reads CASSPQGFNEQFF. For the CDR3, the DNA is TGTGCCAGCAGCCCACAGGGATTCAATGAGCAGTTCTTC.

This chain joins TRBV6-5 and TRBJ2-1, with 14 nucleotides matching TRBD2. The CDR3 spans 15 residues. Looked up from germline, CDR1 is MNHEY and CDR2 is SVGAGI. Trimming took 4 bases from V and 8 from J; bases not matched to a gene: 4. The CDR3 DNA sequence: TGTGCCAGCAGTTTGGGACTAGCGGGAGTGGATGAGCAGTTCTTC. Translating it yields CASSLGLAGVDEQFF.

This chain connects TRBV2 to TRBJ1-2, with a weak D call TRBD1 (6 bases). The CDR3 consists of 13 residues. CDR1 is SNHLY and CDR2 is FYNNEI in the germline V gene. Trimming removed 5 bases at V and 4 bases at J, with 11 bases between. CDR3 DNA: TGTGCCAGCAGTTTACAGGGCGCCTATGGCTACACCTTC. Amino acid sequence: CASSLQGAYGYTF.

The genes are TRBV14 and TRBJ2-7; 7 positions agree with TRBD2. This CDR3 spans 11 amino acids. Germline loops: CDR1 SGHDN, CDR2 FVKESK. Losses at the gene ends were 4 bases for V and 8 bases for J; bases not matched to a gene: 2. Written as DNA, the CDR3 is TGTGCCAGCAGCCCGGGACTACAGCAGTACTTC. This gives the protein CASSPGLQQYF.

The chain employs TRBV18 and TRBJ2-4; maybe TRBD2 (6 bases). Deletions cut 3 bases from V and 6 bases from J, with 15 bases between. The germline gives CDR1 KGHSH, CDR2 LQKENI. The CDR3 extends over 15 amino acids. The CDR3: CASSPVRDGINIQYF. The DNA for the CDR3 is TGTGCCAGCTCACCGGTGCGGGACGGGATAAACATTCAGTACTTC.

The rearrangement joins TRBV5-1 to TRBJ2-6, with D unresolved. Looked up from germline, CDR1 is SGHRS and CDR2 is YFSETQ. This CDR3 is built from 14 residues. V lost 5 bases and J 0 bases, leaving 6 bases between the germline ends. This CDR3 reads CASSPSSGANVLTF. The DNA for the CDR3 is TGCGCCAGCAGTCCTAGCTCTGGGGCCAACGTCCTGACTTTC.

This chain's CDR3 is CASSPNQPQHF. The CDR3 DNA follows: TGTGCCAGCAGCCCGAATCAGCCCCAGCATTTT. The chain has TRBV7-2 and TRBJ1-5; no firm D call. The germline CDR1 and CDR2 sequences are SGHTA and FQGNSA. Trimming stripped 5 bases from V and 4 bases from J, with 3 bases between. This CDR3 contains 11 residues.

This clone was seen a few times. The V call is TRBV30, the J call TRBJ1-1; no definite D call. From germline, CDR1 is GTSNPN and CDR2 SVGIG (reference sequence). Trimming stripped 2 bases from V and 0 bases from J, with 4 bases between. The CDR3 is made up of 12 amino acids. The DNA for the CDR3 is TGTGCCTGGAGTCCCCTGAACACTGAAGCTTTCTTT. This gives the protein CAWSPLNTEAFF. The variable domain in full, with the rest retrieved from reference TRBV30 and TRBJ1-1, is SQTIHQWPATLVQPVGSPLSLECTVEGTSNPNLYWYRQAAGRGLQLLFYSVGIGQISSEVPQNLSASRPQDRQFILSSKKLLLSDSGFYLCAWSPLNTEAFFGQGTRLTVV.

The rearrangement uses TRBV30 and TRBJ1-6; a possible D gene is TRBD1 (5 bases). V dropped 4 bases and J dropped 6 bases, with 16 bases sitting between them. Germline V gene lookup returns CDR1 GTSNPN and CDR2 SVGIG (reference sequence). This CDR3 is 15 amino acids long. CDR3 loop: CAWTNIRGGNSPLHF. CDR3 in DNA: TGTGCCTGGACTAACATCCGGGGGGGTAATTCACCCCTCCACTTT.

This chain joins TRBV11-2 and TRBJ2-1; D gene ambiguous. Trimming stripped 0 bases from V and 7 bases from J, with 10 bases between. This CDR3 has 14 residues. Germline V CDR1 and CDR2: SGHAT, FQNNGV. Here the CDR3 DNA reads TGTGCCAGCAGCTTAGATGTTCGGTGGAATGAGCAGTTCTTC. Translated, it gives CASSLDVRWNEQFF. The complete variable domain, with remaining parts taken from reference TRBV11-2 and TRBJ2-1, reads EAGVAQSPRYKIIEKRQSVAFWCNPISGHATLYWYQQILGQGPKLLIQFQNNGVVDDSQLPKDRFSAERLKGVDSTLKIQPAKLEDSAVYLCASSLDVRWNEQFFGPGTRLTVL.

The CDR3: CASSADSNQPQHF. The DNA of the CDR3 is TGTGCCAGCAGCGCCGATAGCAATCAGCCCCAGCATTTT. The chain has TRBV9 and TRBJ1-5; D remains ambiguous. The V gene's germline CDR1 is SGDLS and CDR2 YYNGEE. This CDR3 spans 13 amino acids. Trimming stripped 3 bases from V and 0 bases from J, with 4 bases between.

This chain connects TRBV29-1 to TRBJ2-2; tentatively, D is TRBD2 (5 bases). Per germline, CDR1 SQVTM and CDR2 ANQGSEA. Deletions cut 7 bases from V and 0 bases from J, with 9 bases between. This CDR3 spans 13 amino acids. For the CDR3, the DNA is TGCAGCGCTGGGAGCACGAACACCGGGGAGCTGTTTTTT. Amino acids: CSAGSTNTGELFF.

As concerns this clone: Other DNA sequences within the sample encode an identical CDR3. The V gene is TRBV30, the J gene TRBJ1-5, with a possible D match to TRBD1 (6 bases). V shed 5 bases and J shed 2 bases, with 10 bases lying between them. The CDR3 is 13 amino acids. Germline V gene data show CDR1 as GTSNPN and CDR2 as SVGIG (reference sequence). The CDR3 coding sequence is TGTGCCTGGTCCGCAGGGGGCAATCAGCCCCAGCATTTT. Its protein product is CAWSAGGNQPQHF.

The CDR3 loop reads CASSEMASGPYEQYF. In DNA, the CDR3 is TGTGCCAGCAGTGAAATGGCTAGCGGTCCCTACGAGCAGTACTTC. The chain recombines TRBV6-1 with TRBJ2-7; TRBD2 matches 7 bases. The germline CDR1 and CDR2 sequences are MNHNS and SASEGT. This CDR3 has 15 residues. The V gene end was trimmed by 2 bases and the J gene end by 2 bases; junction bases not matched to a gene: 6.

V and J are TRBV28 and TRBJ2-1; D remains unclear. CDR3 length equals 12 residues. In germline, CDR1 is MDHEN, CDR2 SYDVKM. V was pared by 6 bases and J by 6 bases, with 9 bases between. DNA for the CDR3: TGTGCCAGCAGCCCCCTACTCAATGAGCAGTTCTTC. It specifies CASSPLLNEQFF.

The genes are TRBV30 and TRBJ2-1, with D possibly being TRBD2 (5 bases). The CDR3 covers 13 residues. CDR1 and CDR2 from the germline V gene are GTSNPN and SVGIG (reference sequence). Trimming stripped 4 bases from V and 3 bases from J, with 10 bases between. The CDR3 DNA reads as TGTGCCTGGATGGAGCGGAACTACAATGAGCAGTTCTTC. Protein sequence: CAWMERNYNEQFF.

V usage is TRBV30 and J usage is TRBJ2-5; D remains ambiguous. From germline, CDR1 is GTSNPN and CDR2 SVGIG (reference sequence). The CDR3 runs to 14 residues. V was cut by 5 bases and J by 1 base, with 14 bases left in between. Here the CDR3 DNA reads TGTGCCTGGGCCATCGGGCACAGCCAAGAGACCCAGTACTTC. It translates to CAWAIGHSQETQYF.

The chain is built from TRBV7-2 and TRBJ2-5; D possibly corresponds to TRBD2 (6 bases). Germline CDR1 reads SGHTA; CDR2 reads FQGNSA. The germline V and J ends were trimmed by 5 bases and 5 bases, with 12 bases remaining between them. This CDR3 spans 13 amino acids. For the CDR3, the DNA is TGTGCCAGCAGCCGCGGGGCGATGGAGACCCAGTACTTC. This sequence encodes CASSRGAMETQYF.

V usage is TRBV29-1 and J usage is TRBJ2-1, with D possibly TRBD2 on 6 matching bases. Germline CDR1 is SQVTM and CDR2 is ANQGSEA. The CDR3 is 14 amino acids. Trimming left V 2 bases short and J 8 bases short, with 16 bases between. CDR3 nucleotides: TGCAGCGTTGAATGGGGACTTATGGCCTATGAGCAGTTCTTC. This encodes CSVEWGLMAYEQFF.

The V and J genes are TRBV25-1 and TRBJ1-1; perhaps TRBD1 as D (5 bases). CDR3 size: 13 residues. The V gene's germline CDR1 is MGHDK and CDR2 SYGVNS. V was trimmed by 3 bases and J by 11 bases, leaving 16 bases between them. This CDR3 is CASSEFGGLGAFF. The CDR3, as DNA: TGTGCCAGCAGTGAGTTCGGGGGACTAGGGGCTTTCTTT.

Here the CDR3 DNA reads TGTGCCATCTGGACAGGTTCCACAGATACGCAGTATTTT. Translating gives CAIWTGSTDTQYF. This chain links TRBV10-3 with TRBJ2-3; 7 bases fit TRBD1. CDR3 length equals 13 residues. The J segment lost 2 bases and the V segment lost 8 bases, leaving 4 bases of the junction unmatched. The germline CDR1 and CDR2 sequences are ENHRY and SYGVKD.

Note on this clone: The sample carries other DNA sequences with the same CDR3. The V and J genes are TRBV30 and TRBJ2-5, with no clear D. The CDR3 is 11 amino acids. Germline V lookup: CDR1 GTSNPN, CDR2 SVGIG (reference sequence). V lost 0 bases and J lost 4, with 3 bases in between. CDR3: CAWSVRETQYF. DNA of the CDR3: TGTGCCTGGAGTGTAAGAGAGACCCAGTACTTC.

This clone has only a few counts. V is TRBV7-6 and J is TRBJ2-4, with 8 bases matching TRBD1. J gave up 7 bases and V 1 base, and 9 bases lay outside the gene matches. The CDR3 has 16 amino acids. Germline V gene sequence: CDR1 SGHVS, CDR2 FNYEAQ. The CDR3 here is CASSLGYRTGNNIQYF. The CDR3 DNA is TGTGCCAGCAGCTTAGGGTACCGGACAGGGAATAACATTCAGTACTTC.

Only a few counts were recorded for this clone. This chain joins TRBV2 and TRBJ2-7, with D perhaps TRBD1 (6 bases). Germline V gene sequence: CDR1 SNHLY, CDR2 FYNNEI. Trimming took 7 bases from V and 4 from J, leaving 8 bases between them. This CDR3 is built from 11 residues. CDR3 residues: CASTQGYEQYF. The CDR3 DNA reads TGTGCCAGCACACAGGGATACGAGCAGTACTTC.

The chain has TRBV25-1 and TRBJ1-5; the D is unclear. The CDR3 runs to 12 residues. CDR1 and CDR2 (germline): MGHDK, SYGVNS. The V end lost 2 bases, the J end lost 5 bases, and 4 bases lay between the germline ends. The CDR3 DNA sequence: TGTGCCAGCAGTGAAGGCCATCAGCCCCAGCATTTT. Its protein is CASSEGHQPQHF.

For this clone: Germline is not matched at one junction end, which may reflect a read error. This rearrangement joins TRBV5-1 to TRBJ1-2, with D tentatively TRBD1 (6 bases). Germline V gene data show CDR1 as SGHRS and CDR2 as YFSETQ. This CDR3 has 16 residues. The CDR3 DNA reads as TGCGCCAGCAGGTTGGGCCCCTCAGGGGCGAACTATGGCTACACCTTC. Protein: CASRLGPSGANYGYTF.

The chain joins TRBV25-1 to TRBJ2-5, with TRBD2 matching over 8 bases. CDR1 and CDR2 (germline): MGHDK, SYGVNS. Losses at the gene ends were 1 base for V and 10 bases for J; bases not matched to a gene: 5. CDR3 length equals 13 residues. The CDR3 loop is CASSESGREIQYF. The CDR3 nucleotides read TGTGCCAGCAGTGAATCCGGGAGGGAAATCCAGTACTTC. The whole variable domain, filled in from reference TRBV25-1 and TRBJ2-5, reads EADIYQTPRYLVIGTGKKITLECSQTMGHDKMYWYQQDPGMELHLIHYSYGVNSTEKGDLSSESTVSRIRTEHFPLTLESARPSHTSQYLCASSESGREIQYFGPGTRLLVL.

The rearrangement joins TRBV7-9 to TRBJ2-1, with TRBD2 matching over 13 bases. Germline CDR1 and CDR2: SEHNR and FQNEAQ (reference sequence). The length of the CDR3 is 17 residues. V dropped 5 bases and J dropped 2; count of bases not matched to a gene: 6. The CDR3 is CASSQGLAGTAYNEQFF. The CDR3 DNA reads TGTGCCAGCAGCCAGGGACTAGCGGGGACGGCCTACAATGAGCAGTTCTTC.

The table lists this clone with a few counts. V is TRBV30 and J is TRBJ2-7; weak D call: TRBD2 (6 bases). The V gene lost 0 bases and the J gene lost 2 bases, with 11 bases spanning the gap. This CDR3 comprises 14 residues. Germline-derived CDR1 and CDR2 are GTSNPN and SVGIG (reference sequence). DNA for the CDR3: TGTGCCTGGAGTGTGGGGGGACTTGCCTACGAGCAGTACTTC. It encodes CAWSVGGLAYEQYF.

The chain recombines TRBV21-1 with TRBJ2-1; the table's D call TRBD2 went unverified against the DNA. TRBV21-1 represents a pseudogene. The CDR3 sequence is 16 residues long. The CDR3 here is CASSSPRGSSYNEQFF. The CDR3, as DNA: TGTGCCAGCAGCAGCCCTCGGGGTAGTTCTTACAATGAGCAGTTCTTC.

The chain uses TRBV13 and TRBJ2-7, with 9 bases lining up with TRBD2. This CDR3 contains 13 residues. Germline values: CDR1 PRHDT, CDR2 FYEKMQ (reference sequence). J gave up 1 base and V 5 bases, and 0 bases lay outside the gene matches. The CDR3 DNA sequence: TGTGCCAGCAGCACTAGCGGGTCCTACGAGCAGTACTTC. Translated, it gives CASSTSGSYEQYF.

The chain carries TRBV4-2 and TRBJ2-7; 9 bases are shared with TRBD1. From germline, CDR1 is LGHNA and CDR2 YNFKEQ. This CDR3 region has 15 residues. V lost 2 bases and J lost 2; bases outside the gene matches: 4. The CDR3 DNA reads TGTGCCAGCAGCCAACCGGGACAGGGACCCTACGAGCAGTACTTC. Protein product: CASSQPGQGPYEQYF.